Below are 5 T cell receptor beta chains sequenced from a single sample in a study of early T cells in non-severe SARS-CoV-2 infection. TCRdb itself ran the 5' RACE reads through MiXCR, one entry per CDR3 protein. Here the sample spans under 30,000 distinct CDR3 sequences, about 6% being singletons. Sequenced sample: whole blood. The origin of the receptors is an adult who was a healthcare worker with PCR-confirmed SARS-CoV-2 infection or an uninfected control (not recorded which).

In this sample, this clonotype turned up many times. The chain employs TRBV20-1 and TRBJ1-2; a possible D gene is TRBD1 (5 bases). The V end was cut by 3 bases, the J end by 1 base, with 18 bases between. Germline V gives CDR1 DFQATT, CDR2 SNEGSKA (reference sequence). This CDR3 comprises 16 residues. The CDR3 bases are TGCAGTGCTAGTGGCCTGGGACCGGGGGGTAACTATGGCTACACCTTC. Translating it yields CSASGLGPGGNYGYTF.

In its sample, this clonotype was seen many times. The rearrangement links TRBV4-3 to TRBJ1-2; tentative D call: TRBD1 (6 bases). The CDR3 sequence is 16 residues long. Germline V lookup: CDR1 LGHNA, CDR2 YSLEER. The V end was cut by 3 bases, the J end by 4 bases, with 18 bases between. This chain's CDR3 is CASSQDLPGHLYGYTF. DNA for the CDR3: TGCGCCAGCAGCCAGGACCTCCCGGGACACCTCTATGGCTACACCTTC.

The sample holds many counts of this clonotype. The chain carries TRBV20-1 and TRBJ1-1; D is undetermined. The CDR3 contains 12 residues. With 0 bases removed from V and 5 bases from J, the gap between germline ends came to 7 bases. The germline V gene has CDR1 DFQATT and CDR2 SNEGSKA (reference sequence). CDR3 sequence: CSARDWGTEAFF. The CDR3 DNA reads TGCAGTGCTAGAGATTGGGGAACTGAAGCTTTCTTT.

There are a few counts of this clonotype. The chain joins TRBV6-2 or TRBV6-3 to TRBJ2-7, with TRBD1 matching 7 bases. The CDR3 is made up of 13 amino acids. Looked up from germline, CDR1 is MNHEY and CDR2 is SVGEGT. The V and J ends lost 6 bases and 5 bases, in that order; junction bases with no gene match: 7. DNA of the CDR3: TGTGCCAGCAGGAGGACAGGTGTACACGAGCAGTACTTC. Protein sequence: CASRRTGVHEQYF.

As regards this clonotype: With a much larger clone just one base away, this may be a read error. The V gene is TRBV6-2 or TRBV6-3, the J gene TRBJ1-1, with 7 bases lining up with TRBD1. The CDR3 runs to 14 residues. The germline V gene encodes CDR1 MNHEY and CDR2 SVGEGT. CDR3 loop: CASRTTGLNTETFF. CDR3 nucleotide sequence: TGTGCCAGCAGAACGACAGGGCTGAACACTGAAACTTTCTTT.